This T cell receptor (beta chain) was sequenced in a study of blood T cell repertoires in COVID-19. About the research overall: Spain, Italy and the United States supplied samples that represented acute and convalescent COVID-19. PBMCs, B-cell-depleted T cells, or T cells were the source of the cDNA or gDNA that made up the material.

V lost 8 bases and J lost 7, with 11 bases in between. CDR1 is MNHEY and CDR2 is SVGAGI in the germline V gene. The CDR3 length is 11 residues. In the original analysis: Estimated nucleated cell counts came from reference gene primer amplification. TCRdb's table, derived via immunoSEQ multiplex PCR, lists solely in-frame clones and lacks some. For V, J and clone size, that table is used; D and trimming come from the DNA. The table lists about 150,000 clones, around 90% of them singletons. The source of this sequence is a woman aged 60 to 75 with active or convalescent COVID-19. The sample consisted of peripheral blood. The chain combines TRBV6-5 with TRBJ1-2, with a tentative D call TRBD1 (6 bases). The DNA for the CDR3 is TGTGCCAGCGATGCAGGGGCTGGCTACACCTTC. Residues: CASDAGAGYTF.